This T cell receptor (beta chain) originates from a study of blood T cell repertoires in COVID-19. About the study: Sample material is recorded as cDNA or gDNA derived from T cells, B-cell-depleted T cells, or PBMCs.

Under the authors' procedure: Reference gene primer amplification in the assay estimated nucleated cell counts. Repertoires were generated with immunoSEQ multiplex PCR, while TCRdb's copy carries only in-frame clones and drops some. V and J calls and clone size are given by that table; D and trimming were obtained from the DNA. The sample includes approximately 200,000 clones, around 90% of them seen just once. The Seattle site enrolled patients during active infection and followed them longitudinally. Material: peripheral blood. This TCR derives from a man aged 30 to 39 with COVID-19, enrolled during active disease.

CDR3 amino acids: CASSQSWGRNNSPLHF. CDR3 bases: TGTGCCAGCAGCCAGAGTTGGGGGCGGAATAATTCACCCCTCCACTTT. The chain recombines TRBV14 with TRBJ1-6; TRBD1 is a possible D gene (6 bases). Germline V gives CDR1 SGHDN, CDR2 FVKESK. This CDR3 has 16 amino acids. The germline V and J ends were trimmed by 3 bases and 5 bases, with 14 bases remaining between them.